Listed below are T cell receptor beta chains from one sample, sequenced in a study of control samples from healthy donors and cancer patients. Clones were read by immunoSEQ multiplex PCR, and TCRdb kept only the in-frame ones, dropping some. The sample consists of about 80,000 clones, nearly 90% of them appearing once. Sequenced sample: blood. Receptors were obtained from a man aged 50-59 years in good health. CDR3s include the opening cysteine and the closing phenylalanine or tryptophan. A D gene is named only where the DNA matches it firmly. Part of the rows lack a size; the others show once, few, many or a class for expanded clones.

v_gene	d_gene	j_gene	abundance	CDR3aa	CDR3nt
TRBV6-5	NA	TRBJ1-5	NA	CASSLGRDKPQHF	TGTGCCAGCAGTCTCGGACGGGATAAGCCCCAGCATTTT
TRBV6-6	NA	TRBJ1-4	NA	CASSYATTTNEKLFF	TGTGCCAGCAGTTACGCGACAACAACTAATGAAAAACTGTTTTTT
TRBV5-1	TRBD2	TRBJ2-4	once	CASSLRLAAKNIQYF	TGCGCCAGCAGCTTGAGACTAGCGGCCAAAAACATTCAGTACTTC
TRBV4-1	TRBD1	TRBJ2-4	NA	CASSQDLTGQQYF	TGCGCCAGCAGCCAAGATCTAACGGGACAGCAGTACTTC
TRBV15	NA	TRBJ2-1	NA	CATSREGAGKYNEQFF	TGTGCCACCAGCAGAGAAGGGGCTGGGAAATACAATGAGCAGTTCTTC
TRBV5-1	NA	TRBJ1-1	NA	CASSLNGEIITEAFF	TGCGCCAGCAGCTTGAACGGGGAAATAATTACTGAAGCTTTCTTT
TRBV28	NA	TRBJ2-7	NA	CASNLGDPTYEQYF	TGTGCCAGCAATCTCGGGGACCCCACCTACGAGCAGTACTTC
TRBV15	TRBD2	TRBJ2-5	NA	CATSRDPVAGALQETQYF	TGTGCCACCAGCAGAGATCCGGTAGCGGGGGCTCTACAAGAGACCCAGTACTTC
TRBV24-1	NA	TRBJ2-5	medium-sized	CATSGARGIQETQYF	TGTGCCACCAGTGGTGCAAGGGGGATTCAAGAGACCCAGTACTTC
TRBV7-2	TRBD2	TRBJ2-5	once	CASSSIGGGGLQETQYF	TGTGCCAGCAGCTCCATTGGCGGCGGGGGGCTCCAAGAGACCCAGTACTTC
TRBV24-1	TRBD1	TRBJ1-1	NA	CATRQGAYTEAFF	TGTGCCACCAGACAGGGGGCTTACACTGAAGCTTTCTTT
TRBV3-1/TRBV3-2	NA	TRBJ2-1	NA	CASSLIWGGSYNEQFF	TGTGCCAGCAGCCTTATTTGGGGCGGCTCTTACAATGAGCAGTTCTTC
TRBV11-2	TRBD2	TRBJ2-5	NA	CASSLLAGVETQYF	TGTGCCAGCAGCTTACTAGCGGGGGTAGAGACCCAGTACTTC
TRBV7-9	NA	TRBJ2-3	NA	CASSPPLTFSTDTQYF	TGTGCCAGCAGCCCCCCTCTAACCTTCAGCACAGATACGCAGTATTTT
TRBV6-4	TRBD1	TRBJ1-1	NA	CASSGIGGQEAFF	TGTGCCAGCAGTGGGATAGGGGGACAGGAAGCTTTCTTT
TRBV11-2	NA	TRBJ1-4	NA	CASSFSLTNEKLFF	TGTGCCAGCAGCTTTAGCTTAACTAATGAAAAACTGTTTTTT
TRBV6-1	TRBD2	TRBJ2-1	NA	CASSEARRGGSEQFF	TGTGCCAGCAGTGAAGCGAGGCGGGGGGGCAGTGAGCAGTTCTTC
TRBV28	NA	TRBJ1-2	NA	CASSAPPGTHGYTF	TGTGCCAGCAGTGCACCACCAGGGACCCATGGCTACACCTTC
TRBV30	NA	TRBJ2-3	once	CAWSGQVILDTQYF	TGTGCCTGGTCCGGACAAGTTATACTAGATACGCAGTATTTT
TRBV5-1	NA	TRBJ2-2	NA	CASARAANPGELFF	TGCGCCAGTGCCCGGGCAGCGAACCCCGGGGAGCTGTTTTTT
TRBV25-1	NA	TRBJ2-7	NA	CASSESGRGYEQYF	TGTGCCAGCAGTGAAAGCGGCCGCGGGTACGAGCAGTACTTC
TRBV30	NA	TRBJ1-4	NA	CAWSRNTGVRSNEKLFF	TGTGCCTGGAGTCGGAATACGGGCGTACGCTCTAATGAAAAACTGTTTTTT
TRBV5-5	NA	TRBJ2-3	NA	CASSLGGDTQYF	TGTGCCAGCAGCTTGGGAGGAGATACGCAGTATTTT